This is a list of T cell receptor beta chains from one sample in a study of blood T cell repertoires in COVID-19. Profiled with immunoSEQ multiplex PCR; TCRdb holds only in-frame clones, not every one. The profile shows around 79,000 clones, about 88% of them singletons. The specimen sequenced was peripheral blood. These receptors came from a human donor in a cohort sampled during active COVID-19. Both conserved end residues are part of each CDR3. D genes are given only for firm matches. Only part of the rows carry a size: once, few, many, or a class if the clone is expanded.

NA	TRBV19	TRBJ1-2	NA	TGTGCCAGTATAGATAGGAAGGGCAGGGGCTACGATGGCTACACCTTC	CASIDRKGRGYDGYTF
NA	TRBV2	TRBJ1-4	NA	TGTGCCACCCGCCTTGATCCTATCGAAAAACTGTTTTTT	CATRLDPIEKLFF
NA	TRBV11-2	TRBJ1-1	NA	TGTGCCAGCAGCCCCAGGGTCTTTAACACTGAAGCTTTCTTT	CASSPRVFNTEAFF
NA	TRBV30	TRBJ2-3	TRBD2	TGTGCCTGGAAACCAGCGGGGGCAGTTAGCACAGATACGCAGTATTTT	CAWKPAGAVSTDTQYF
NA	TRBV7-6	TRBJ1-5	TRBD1	TGTGCCAGCAGCTTAGCAGGGGGCCGGCCCGAGCCCCAGCATTTT	CASSLAGGRPEPQHF
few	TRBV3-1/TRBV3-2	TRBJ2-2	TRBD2	TGTGCCAGCAGCCATCGCTTAGCGGGAGCCACCGGGGAGCTGTTTTTT	CASSHRLAGATGELFF
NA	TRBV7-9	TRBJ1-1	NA	TGTGCCAGCAGCCCCCCCGGTGCCACTGAAGCTTTCTTT	CASSPPGATEAFF
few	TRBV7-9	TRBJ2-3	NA	TGTGCCAGCAGTTGGGACTTCACAGATACGCAGTATTTT	CASSWDFTDTQYF
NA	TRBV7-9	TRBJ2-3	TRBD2	TGTGCCAGCAGCACGCGCGAGACTAGCATCTCAGATACGCAGTATTTT	CASSTRETSISDTQYF
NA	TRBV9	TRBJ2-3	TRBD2	TGTGCCAGCAGCGGGAACCCTGGGTGGGGGGGTACAGATACGCAGTATTTT	CASSGNPGWGGTDTQYF
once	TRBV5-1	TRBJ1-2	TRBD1	TGCGCCAGCAGCCTCAACGGACAGGCGATAGCTAACTATGGCTACACCTTC	CASSLNGQAIANYGYTF
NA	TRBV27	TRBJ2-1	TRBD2	TGTGCCAGCAGTTTAAACCCGGGACTAGCGGGAGGTGGGTCCTACAATGAGCAGTTCTTC	CASSLNPGLAGGGSYNEQFF
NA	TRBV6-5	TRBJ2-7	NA	TGTGCCAGCAGTTACGGCGGGGCAGGCTCCTACGAGCAGTACTTC	CASSYGGAGSYEQYF
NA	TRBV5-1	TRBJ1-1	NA	TGCGCCAGCAGCTTGGCGATACAGAACACTGAAGCTTTCTTT	CASSLAIQNTEAFF
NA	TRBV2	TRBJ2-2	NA	TGTGCCAGCAGTGGTCAGGTGAACACCGGGGAGCTGTTTTTT	CASSGQVNTGELFF
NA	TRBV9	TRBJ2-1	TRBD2	TGTGCCAGCAGCGTCGGCGGGGGGTCCTACAATGAGCAGTTCTTC	CASSVGGGSYNEQFF
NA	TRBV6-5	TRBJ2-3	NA	TGTGCCAGCAGTTACTCGTATGGGGCGGGGGATACGCAGTATTTT	CASSYSYGAGDTQYF
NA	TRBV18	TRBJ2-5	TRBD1	TGTGCCAGCTCTCCGGGACAGGGGATAGAACAAGAGACCCAGTACTTC	CASSPGQGIEQETQYF
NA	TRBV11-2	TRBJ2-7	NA	TGTGCCAGCAGCTGGACATACTACGAGCAGTACTTC	CASSWTYYEQYF
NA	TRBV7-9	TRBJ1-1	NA	TGTGCCAGCAGCTTAAACAGCGGCACTGAAGCTTTCTTT	CASSLNSGTEAFF
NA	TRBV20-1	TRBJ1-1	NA	TGCAGTGCTAGTCCAGGGATGAACACTGAAGCTTTCTTT	CSASPGMNTEAFF
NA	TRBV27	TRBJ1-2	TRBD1	TGTGCCAGCAGTACACAGGGGAACCATGGCTACACCTTC	CASSTQGNHGYTF
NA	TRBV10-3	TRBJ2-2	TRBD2	TGTGCCATCAGTGATTCGGCTAGCGGGAGTACGAACACCGGGGAGCTGTTTTTT	CAISDSASGSTNTGELFF
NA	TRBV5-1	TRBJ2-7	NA	TGCGCCAGCAGCCCCCCGACAGTGTCCTCCTACGAGCAGTACTTC	CASSPPTVSSYEQYF
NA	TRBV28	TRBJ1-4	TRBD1	TGTGCCAGCAGTTTGGCCGGACAGGGGAATGAAAAACTGTTTTTT	CASSLAGQGNEKLFF
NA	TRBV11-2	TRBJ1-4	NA	TGTGCCAGCAGCTTAGTTGGGGGCACCGCAACTAATGAAAAACTGTTTTTT	CASSLVGGTATNEKLFF
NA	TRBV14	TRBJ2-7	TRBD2	TGTGCCAGCAGTTTGGGAGGGAGGACCCTCGACGAGCAGTACTTC	CASSLGGRTLDEQYF
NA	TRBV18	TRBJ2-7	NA	TGTGCCAGCTCACCGATGGCGGCCTACGAGCAGTACTTC	CASSPMAAYEQYF
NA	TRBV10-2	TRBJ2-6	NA	TGCGCCAGCGGAGGGGACAGCTTCTCTGGGGCCAACGTCCTGACTTTC	CASGGDSFSGANVLTF
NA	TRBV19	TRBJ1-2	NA	TGTGCCAGTAGTAACAAAAAGGGGAACTATGGCTACACCTTC	CASSNKKGNYGYTF
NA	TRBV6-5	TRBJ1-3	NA	TGTGCCAGCAGACGAGGGGGCTCTGGAAACACCATATATTTT	CASRRGGSGNTIYF
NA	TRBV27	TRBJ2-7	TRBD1	TGTGCCAGCAGTAAAACAGGGGGGAAATACGAGCAGTACTTC	CASSKTGGKYEQYF
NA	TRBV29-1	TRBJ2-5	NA	TGCAGCGCGAATACTTGGAACAGGGCCGAGACCCAGTACTTC	CSANTWNRAETQYF
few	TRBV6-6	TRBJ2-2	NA	TGTGCCAGCCGTCCGCACCTAGTTCTCGGAAGCGGGGAGCTGTTTTTT	CASRPHLVLGSGELFF
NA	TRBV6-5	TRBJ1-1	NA	TGTGCCAGCAGCAAACGATGGCACACTGAAGCTTTCTTT	CASSKRWHTEAFF
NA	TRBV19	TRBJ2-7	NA	TGTGCCAGTAGTGTCCCGACACGGTTCCTCTTTGTTTGGGAGATACCCACCTGCTACGAGCAGTACTTC	CASSVPTRFLFVWEIPTCYEQYF
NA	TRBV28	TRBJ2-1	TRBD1	TGTGCCAGCAGAAAAAACCGGGGACAGGGCTACAATGAGCAGTTCTTC	CASRKNRGQGYNEQFF
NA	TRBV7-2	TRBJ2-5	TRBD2	TGTGCCAGCAGCTTAGGGCTAGCGGGAGTGGAGACCCAGTACTTC	CASSLGLAGVETQYF
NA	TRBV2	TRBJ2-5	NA	TGTGCCAGCAGTGAGAACGATTTTAGTAAAGAGACCCAGTACTTC	CASSENDFSKETQYF
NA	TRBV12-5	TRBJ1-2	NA	TGTGCTAGTGGTTTGTCCACCCCAGGACGGTCGGGGGACTATGGCTACACCTTC	CASGLSTPGRSGDYGYTF
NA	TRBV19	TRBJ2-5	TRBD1	TGTGCCAGTAGGGACAGGGGTCACCAAGAGACCCAGTACTTC	CASRDRGHQETQYF
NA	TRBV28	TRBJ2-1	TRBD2	TGTGCCAGCAGTTTAGTGGCTAGCGGGGAAAATGAGCAGTTCTTC	CASSLVASGENEQFF
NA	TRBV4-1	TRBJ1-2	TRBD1	TGCGCCAGCAGCCGAACCGAACAGGGGGTTTTGGGTGGCTACACCTTC	CASSRTEQGVLGGYTF
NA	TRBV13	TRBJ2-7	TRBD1	TGTGCCAGCAGCCGTCCCGGGACAGGGGGGTCCTACGAGCAGTACTTC	CASSRPGTGGSYEQYF
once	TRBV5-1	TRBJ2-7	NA	TGCGCCAGCAGGAGGGGGGCGACAGGGTCCTACGAGCAGTACTTC	CASRRGATGSYEQYF